This T cell receptor beta chain stems from a study of pediatric ulcerative colitis. The rectum was sampled with one to two pinch biopsies at colonoscopy. The assay was immunoSEQ multiplex PCR, and TCRdb's table has in-frame clones only and misses some. The sample records about 34,000 clones, 60% to 85% being singletons. Only a few counts were recorded for this clone. The CDR3 is made up of 14 amino acids. Trimming stripped 5 bases from V and 6 bases from J, with 14 bases between. Germline CDR1 is MNHNS and CDR2 is SASEGT. The sequenced material came from gut tissue. This receptor was obtained from a boy aged 5-17 years with severe ulcerative colitis. This chain links TRBV6-1 with TRBJ2-1; a weak D match, TRBD2 (6 bases). The CDR3 nucleotides are TGTGCCAGCAGTTATGGGACTGGAGCCAATGAGCAGTTCTTC. Its translation: CASSYGTGANEQFF.